Each of the 22 T cell receptor beta chains below was sequenced from the same sample in a study of blood T cell repertoires in COVID-19. Sequencing used immunoSEQ multiplex PCR; TCRdb keeps in-frame clones, though not all of them. Here the sample spans under 90,000 clones, roughly nine tenths being singletons. The material sequenced was peripheral blood. These receptors originate from a woman between 50 and 59 years old with COVID-19, enrolled during active disease.

The chain links TRBV5-1 to TRBJ2-3; TRBD2 agrees at 7 bases. There are 19 residues in the CDR3. The germline CDR1 and CDR2 sequences are SGHRS and YFSETQ. The junction had 18 bases not matched to a gene; V was cut back by 4 bases and J by 1 base. The CDR3 here is CASSRAGTTTSHGTDTQYF. In DNA, the CDR3 is TGCGCCAGCAGCAGGGCCGGGACTACCACCTCCCACGGCACAGATACGCAGTATTTT. Based on the CDR3 plus reference TRBV5-1 and TRBJ2-3, the full variable domain is KAGVTQTPRYLIKTRGQQVTLSCSPISGHRSVSWYQQTPGQGLQFLFEYFSETQRNKGNFPGRFSGRQFSNSRSEMNVSTLELGDSALYLCASSRAGTTTSHGTDTQYFGPGTRLTVL.

This sequence joins TRBV28 and TRBJ2-5, with D possibly TRBD2 on 7 matching bases. The germline CDR1 and CDR2 sequences are MDHEN and SYDVKM. Trimming cost V 7 bases and J 5 bases, with 17 bases left between them. CDR3 length equals 14 residues. In DNA form, the CDR3 reads TGTGCCAGCAAAAGTGGGGGGGCTTTGGAGACCCAGTACTTC. Amino acid sequence: CASKSGGALETQYF. The full variable domain, completed using reference TRBV28 and TRBJ2-5, is DVKVTQSSRYLVKRTGEKVFLECVQDMDHENMFWYRQDPGLGLRLIYFSYDVKMKEKGDIPEGYSVSREKKERFSLILESASTNQTSMYLCASKSGGALETQYFGPGTRLLVL.

This chain uses TRBV29-1 with TRBJ1-5, with a weak D call TRBD1 (5 bases). V gave up 4 bases and J gave up 5 bases, with 12 bases separating them. This CDR3 region has 13 residues. Germline CDR1 and CDR2: SQVTM and ANQGSEA. The CDR3 spells CSVGRGSDQPQHF. The CDR3 DNA reads as TGCAGCGTTGGACGGGGGTCTGATCAGCCCCAGCATTTT. Full variable domain (missing parts from reference TRBV29-1 and TRBJ1-5): SAVISQKPSRDICQRGTSLTIQCQVDSQVTMMFWYRQQPGQSLTLIATANQGSEATYESGFVIDKFPISRPNLTFSTLTVSNMSPEDSSIYLCSVGRGSDQPQHFGDGTRLSIL.

This clone was recorded only once. The CDR3 here is CASSRGGAYEQYF. CDR3 sequence (DNA): TGTGCCAGTAGTCGTGGGGGCGCCTACGAGCAGTACTTC. The V call is TRBV27, the J call TRBJ2-7; TRBD1 might be the D (6 bases). Germline assignment: CDR1 MNHEY and CDR2 SMNVEV (reference sequence). The CDR3 spans 13 residues. Trimming took 9 bases from V and 2 from J, leaving 14 bases between them.

The chain joins TRBV24-1 to TRBJ1-5; possible D gene TRBD1, 6 bases. Trimming took off 3 bases at V and 9 bases at J, with 14 bases between the two ends. The CDR3 sequence is 14 residues long. Germline values: CDR1 KGHDR, CDR2 SFDVKD. This CDR3 is CATSDRGAPRPQHF. CDR3 in DNA: TGTGCCACCAGTGATCGGGGGGCCCCCAGGCCCCAGCATTTT.

In its sample, this clone was seen a few times. The CDR3 coding sequence is TGTGCCAGCAGAGTTACCCAGGGAACCGGGGAGCTGTTTTTT. Its translation is CASRVTQGTGELFF. V and J are TRBV6-5 and TRBJ2-2; possibly TRBD1 for D (5 bases). The CDR3 is made up of 14 amino acids. V lost 6 bases and J lost 5, with 13 bases in between. Germline V CDR1 and CDR2: MNHEY, SVGAGI.

The J gene is TRBJ2-1, the V gene TRBV24-1; D may be TRBD2 (5 bases). The CDR3 is 18 amino acids. Trimming shortened V by 3 bases and J by 4 bases, and 21 bases separated the two germline ends. CDR1 is KGHDR, CDR2 SFDVKD, per germline. The CDR3 here is CATSDPNPTSTGYNEQFF. In nucleotides, the CDR3 is TGTGCCACCAGTGATCCCAATCCGACCTCAACGGGGTACAATGAGCAGTTCTTC.

The CDR3 DNA is TGCGCCAGCAGCTTGAGCGGGAGTTTCCCCGATGAGCAGTTCTTC. Translating it yields CASSLSGSFPDEQFF. V and J are TRBV5-1 and TRBJ2-1; TRBD2 matches at 8 bases. CDR1 is SGHRS, CDR2 YFSETQ, per germline. This CDR3 is built from 15 residues. V dropped 1 base and J dropped 8; count of bases not matched to a gene: 8.

This clone has just one count. The rearrangement joins TRBV6-4 to TRBJ2-7, with TRBD2 as a possible D gene (5 bases). There are 16 residues in the CDR3. CDR1 MRHNA and CDR2 SNTAGT come from the germline V gene. Trimming shortened V by 0 bases and J by 0 bases, and 12 bases separated the two germline ends. This chain's CDR3 is CASSDSNGVSSYEQYF. The CDR3 nucleotides are TGTGCCAGCAGTGACTCGAACGGGGTGAGCTCCTACGAGCAGTACTTC.

This clone appeared once. The CDR3 sequence: CASSPDRVLGGYTF. CDR3 bases: TGTGCCAGCAGCCCAGACAGGGTCCTAGGTGGCTACACCTTC. This chain uses TRBV7-2 with TRBJ1-2; 7 bases map to TRBD1. Germline CDR1 SGHTA, CDR2 FQGNSA. The CDR3 sequence is 14 residues long. The J segment lost 7 bases and the V segment lost 5 bases, leaving 10 bases of the junction unmatched.

This chain links TRBV7-3 with TRBJ2-1; D perhaps matches TRBD2 (6 bases). CDR1 and CDR2 from the germline V gene are SGHTA and FQGTGA. With 5 bases removed from V and 9 bases from J, the gap between germline ends came to 20 bases. CDR3 length: 15 amino acids. Here the CDR3 DNA reads TGTGCCAGCAGCCTCATGGGGAGCCCGCGGGGTGAGCAGTTCTTC. Residues: CASSLMGSPRGEQFF.

V usage is TRBV11-2 and J usage is TRBJ2-7; TRBD2 aligns across 8 bases. Germline V CDR1 and CDR2: SGHAT, FQNNGV. The CDR3 extends over 16 amino acids. After removal of 1 base from V and 2 bases from J, the junction contained 7 bases not matched to a gene. This CDR3 is CASSLGPSGSTYEQYF. CDR3 nucleotides: TGTGCCAGCAGCTTAGGTCCTAGCGGGTCCACCTACGAGCAGTACTTC.

V and J are TRBV4-1 and TRBJ2-1; tentative D call: TRBD2 (6 bases). The CDR3 is made up of 18 amino acids. V was pared by 0 bases and J by 5 bases, with 20 bases between. CDR1 and CDR2 from the germline V gene are MGHRA and YSYEKL. The CDR3 here is CASSQDTRERGRHNEQFF. The CDR3 region has the DNA TGCGCCAGCAGCCAAGATACACGGGAGAGGGGTCGACACAATGAGCAGTTCTTC.

V gene TRBV29-1 combines with J gene TRBJ1-2; 9 nucleotides align to TRBD1. Germline V gives CDR1 SQVTM, CDR2 ANQGSEA. The V and J ends lost 7 bases and 8 bases, in that order; junction bases with no gene match: 11. The CDR3 contains 13 residues. The CDR3 spells CSAQQGARGGYTF. The DNA for the CDR3 is TGCAGCGCTCAACAGGGGGCTCGGGGCGGCTACACCTTC.

This sequence joins TRBV27 and TRBJ1-2, with 10 bases lining up with TRBD1. Trimming at V came to 8 bases and at J to 8 bases, leaving 17 bases not matched to a gene. From germline, CDR1 is MNHEY and CDR2 SMNVEV (reference sequence). This CDR3 has 16 amino acids. CDR3 bases: TGTGCCAGCTCACCGGGACAGGGGACATTGCTCCTAGGCTACACCTTC. It specifies CASSPGQGTLLLGYTF.

This clone was seen just once. The rearrangement links TRBV6-5 to TRBJ2-2; perhaps TRBD1 as D (5 bases). Germline V gene sequence: CDR1 MNHEY, CDR2 SVGAGI. V was shortened by 3 bases and J by 2 bases, with 13 bases between the two germline ends. The CDR3 is 16 amino acids. Here the CDR3 DNA reads TGTGCCAGCAGTTATGGGGTTGGGGCTAACACCGGGGAGCTGTTTTTT. Translated, it gives CASSYGVGANTGELFF.

This clone was recorded once. The rearrangement uses TRBV6-5 and TRBJ1-5; the match to TRBD1 covers 9 bases. V shed 6 bases, J shed 5 bases, and the junction held 8 bases outside the gene matches. The CDR3 contains 15 residues. CDR1 is MNHEY and CDR2 is SVGAGI in the germline V gene. CDR3 sequence: CASSFTQGADQPQHF. DNA of the CDR3: TGTGCCAGCAGCTTCACACAGGGGGCAGATCAGCCCCAGCATTTT.

This chain connects TRBV15 to TRBJ2-7, with 8 bases aligning to TRBD1. With V trimmed by 0 bases and J by 6 bases, 13 bases remained unmatched. The germline CDR1 and CDR2 sequences are LNHNV and YYDKDF (reference sequence). CDR3 length: 17 amino acids. The DNA for the CDR3 is TGTGCCACCAGCAGAGATCATATTTGGCAGGGGGCGGTCGAGCAGTACTTC. It yields the protein CATSRDHIWQGAVEQYF.

This chain uses TRBV6-1 with TRBJ2-7, with a tentative D call TRBD2 (6 bases). The CDR3 spans 16 residues. CDR1 and CDR2 (germline): MNHNS, SASEGT. The V gene lost 1 base and the J gene lost 1 base, with 14 bases spanning the gap. The CDR3 loop is CASSEDSSALSYEQYF. CDR3 nucleotides: TGTGCCAGCAGTGAAGATTCTAGCGCTTTATCCTACGAGCAGTACTTC.

The chain uses TRBV18 and TRBJ2-5, with 10 positions matching TRBD1. CDR1 is KGHSH, CDR2 LQKENI, per germline. This CDR3 has 14 amino acids. The junction had 3 bases not matched to a gene; V was cut back by 4 bases and J by 4 bases. CDR3 amino acids: CASSRDRGRETQYF. The CDR3, as DNA: TGTGCCAGCTCACGAGACAGGGGGCGAGAGACCCAGTACTTC.

This chain connects TRBV9 to TRBJ2-3, with TRBD1 matching 8 bases. Germline V gene lookup returns CDR1 SGDLS and CDR2 YYNGEE. The CDR3 is 16 amino acids. Unmatched junction bases numbered 12, after V lost 4 bases and J lost 5 bases. This CDR3 reads CASSLAGQGARDTQYF. The CDR3 DNA follows: TGTGCCAGCAGCCTCGCGGGGCAGGGGGCGCGAGATACGCAGTATTTT.

J is TRBJ2-3 and V is TRBV5-1, with 10 bases that match TRBD2. The CDR3 is 15 residues long. Germline CDR1 reads SGHRS; CDR2 reads YFSETQ. Trimming took 3 bases from V and 4 from J; bases not matched to a gene: 5. The CDR3 DNA is TGCGCCAGCAGCTCGGGGACTAGCGTGGCAGATACGCAGTATTTT. Its translation is CASSSGTSVADTQYF.